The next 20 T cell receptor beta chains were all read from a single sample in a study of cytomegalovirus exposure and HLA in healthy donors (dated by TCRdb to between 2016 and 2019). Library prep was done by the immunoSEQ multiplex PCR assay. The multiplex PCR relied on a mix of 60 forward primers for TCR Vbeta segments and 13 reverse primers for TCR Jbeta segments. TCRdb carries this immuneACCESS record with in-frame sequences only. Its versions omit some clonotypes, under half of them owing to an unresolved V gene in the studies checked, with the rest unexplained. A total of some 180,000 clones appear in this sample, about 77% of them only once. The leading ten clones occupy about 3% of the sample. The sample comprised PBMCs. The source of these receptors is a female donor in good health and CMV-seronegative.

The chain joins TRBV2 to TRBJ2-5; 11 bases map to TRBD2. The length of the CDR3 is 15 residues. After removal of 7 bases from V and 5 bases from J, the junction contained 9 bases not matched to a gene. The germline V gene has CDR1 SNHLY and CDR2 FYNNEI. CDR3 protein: CASIKLAGGGETQYF. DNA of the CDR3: TGTGCCAGCATAAAGCTAGCGGGGGGAGGGGAGACCCAGTACTTC. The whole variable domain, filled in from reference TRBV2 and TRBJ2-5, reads EPEVTQTPSHQVTQMGQEVILRCVPISNHLYFYWYRQILGQKVEFLVSFYNNEISEKSEIFDDQFSVERPDGSNFTLKIRSTKLEDSAMYFCASIKLAGGGETQYFGPGTRLLVL.

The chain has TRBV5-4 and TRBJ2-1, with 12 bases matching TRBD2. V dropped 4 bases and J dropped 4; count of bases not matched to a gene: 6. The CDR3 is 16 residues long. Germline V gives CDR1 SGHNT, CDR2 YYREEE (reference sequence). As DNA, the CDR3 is TGTGCCAGCAGCGGGAGACTAGCGGGGGCGTACAATGAGCAGTTCTTC. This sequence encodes CASSGRLAGAYNEQFF.

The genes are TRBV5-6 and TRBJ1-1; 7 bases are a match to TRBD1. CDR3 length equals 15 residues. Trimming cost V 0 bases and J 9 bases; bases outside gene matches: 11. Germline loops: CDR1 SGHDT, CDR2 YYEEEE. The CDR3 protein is CASSLVRGQQSKAFF. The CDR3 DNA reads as TGTGCCAGCAGCTTGGTGCGGGGACAGCAATCTAAAGCTTTCTTT.

CDR3 protein: CASSRTPAGTEAFF. As DNA, the CDR3 is TGTGCCAGCAGCAGGACCCCGGCGGGGACTGAAGCTTTCTTT. The rearrangement links TRBV5-6 to TRBJ1-1; D gene unclear. Trimming shortened V by 4 bases and J by 5 bases, and 15 bases separated the two germline ends. This CDR3 is 14 amino acids long. From germline, CDR1 is SGHDT and CDR2 YYEEEE.

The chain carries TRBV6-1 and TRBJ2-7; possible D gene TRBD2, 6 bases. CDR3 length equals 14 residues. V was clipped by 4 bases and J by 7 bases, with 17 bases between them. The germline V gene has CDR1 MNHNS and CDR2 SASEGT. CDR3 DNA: TGTGCCAGCAGTGTAAGACCCCGGGCGGGGGAGCAGTACTTC. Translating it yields CASSVRPRAGEQYF.

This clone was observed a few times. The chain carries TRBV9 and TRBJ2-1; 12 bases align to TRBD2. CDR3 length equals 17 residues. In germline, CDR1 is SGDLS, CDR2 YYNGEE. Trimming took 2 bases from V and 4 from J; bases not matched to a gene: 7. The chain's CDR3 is CASSVSSGRVPYNEQFF. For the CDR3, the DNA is TGTGCCAGCAGCGTGTCTAGCGGGAGGGTCCCTTACAATGAGCAGTTCTTC.

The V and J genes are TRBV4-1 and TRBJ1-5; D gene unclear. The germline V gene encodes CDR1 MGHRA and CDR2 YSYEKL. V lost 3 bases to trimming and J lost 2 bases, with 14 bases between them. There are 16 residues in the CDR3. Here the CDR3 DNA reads TGCGCCAGCAGCCAGGGGAGACTCAAGGGCAATCAGCCCCAGCATTTT. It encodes CASSQGRLKGNQPQHF.

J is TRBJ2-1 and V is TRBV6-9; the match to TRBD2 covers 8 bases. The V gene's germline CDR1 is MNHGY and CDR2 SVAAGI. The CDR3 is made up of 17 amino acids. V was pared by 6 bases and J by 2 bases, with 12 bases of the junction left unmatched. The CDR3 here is CASRPGLAYGTYNEQFF. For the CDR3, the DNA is TGTGCCAGCAGGCCCGGACTAGCCTACGGCACCTACAATGAGCAGTTCTTC.

The DNA of the CDR3 is TGTGCCAGCAGCCAAGATCTGGTTAGGGCAGGGGAAAAACTGTTTTTT. Translating gives CASSQDLVRAGEKLFF. This chain connects TRBV4-2 to TRBJ1-4; D may be TRBD1 (5 bases). Germline CDR1 and CDR2: LGHNA and YNFKEQ. V was clipped by 0 bases and J by 8 bases, with 16 bases between them. CDR3 size: 16 residues.

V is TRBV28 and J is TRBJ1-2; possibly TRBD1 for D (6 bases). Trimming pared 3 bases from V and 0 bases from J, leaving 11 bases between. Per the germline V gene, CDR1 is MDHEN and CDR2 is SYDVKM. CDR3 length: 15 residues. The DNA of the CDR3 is TGTGCCAGCAGTTTCTCAGGGGTTTCTAACTATGGCTACACCTTC. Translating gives CASSFSGVSNYGYTF.

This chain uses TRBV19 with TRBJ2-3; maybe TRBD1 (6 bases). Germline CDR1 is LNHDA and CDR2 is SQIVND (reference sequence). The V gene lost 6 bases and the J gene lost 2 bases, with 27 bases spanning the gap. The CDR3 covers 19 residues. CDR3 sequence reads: CASSPFGSGTYTFTDTQYF. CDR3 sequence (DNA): TGTGCCAGTAGCCCGTTTGGATCTGGGACATACACTTTCACAGATACGCAGTATTTT.

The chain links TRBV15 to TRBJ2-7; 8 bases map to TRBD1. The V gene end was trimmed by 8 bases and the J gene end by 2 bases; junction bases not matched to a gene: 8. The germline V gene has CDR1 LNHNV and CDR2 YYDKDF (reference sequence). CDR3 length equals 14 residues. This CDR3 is CATATGTGAYEQYF. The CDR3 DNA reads TGTGCCACCGCAACCGGGACAGGCGCCTACGAGCAGTACTTC.

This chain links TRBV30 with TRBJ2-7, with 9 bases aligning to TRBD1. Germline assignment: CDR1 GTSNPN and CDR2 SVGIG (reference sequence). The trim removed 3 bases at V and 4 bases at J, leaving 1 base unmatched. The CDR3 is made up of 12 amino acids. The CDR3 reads CAWRTGGYEQYF. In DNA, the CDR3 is TGTGCCTGGAGGACAGGGGGTTACGAGCAGTACTTC.

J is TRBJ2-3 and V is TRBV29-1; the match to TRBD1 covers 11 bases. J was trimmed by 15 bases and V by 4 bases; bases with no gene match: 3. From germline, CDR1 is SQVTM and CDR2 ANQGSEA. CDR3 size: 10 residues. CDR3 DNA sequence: TGCAGCGTTGGGACAGGGGGCGCCTATTTT. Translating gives CSVGTGGAYF.

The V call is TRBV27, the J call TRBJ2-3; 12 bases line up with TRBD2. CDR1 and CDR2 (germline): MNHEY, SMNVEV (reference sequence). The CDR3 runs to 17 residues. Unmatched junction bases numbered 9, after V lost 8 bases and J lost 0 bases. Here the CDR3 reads CASYTRTSGASTDTQYF. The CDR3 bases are TGTGCCAGCTACACACGGACTAGCGGGGCCAGCACAGATACGCAGTATTTT.

CDR3 DNA: TGTGCCAGCAGTATGCACGGGGGACTCAATTCACCCCTCCACTTT. Residues: CASSMHGGLNSPLHF. This chain connects TRBV28 to TRBJ1-6, with D perhaps TRBD1 (5 bases). The CDR3 sequence is 15 residues long. Germline lookup yields CDR1 MDHEN and CDR2 SYDVKM. Trimming left V 5 bases short and J 7 bases short, with 15 bases between.

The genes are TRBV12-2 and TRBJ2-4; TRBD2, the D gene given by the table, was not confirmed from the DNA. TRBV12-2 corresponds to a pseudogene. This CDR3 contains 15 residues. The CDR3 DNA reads TGTGCAAGTCGCTTAATAGCGGTAGCCAAAAACATTCAGTACTTC. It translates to CASRLIAVAKNIQYF.

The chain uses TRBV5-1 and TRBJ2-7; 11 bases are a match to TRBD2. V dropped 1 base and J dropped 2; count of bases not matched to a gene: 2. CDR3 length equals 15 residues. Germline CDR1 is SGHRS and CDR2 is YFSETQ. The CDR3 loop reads CASSLTSGGAYEQYF. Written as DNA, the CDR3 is TGCGCCAGCAGCTTGACTAGCGGGGGAGCCTACGAGCAGTACTTC.

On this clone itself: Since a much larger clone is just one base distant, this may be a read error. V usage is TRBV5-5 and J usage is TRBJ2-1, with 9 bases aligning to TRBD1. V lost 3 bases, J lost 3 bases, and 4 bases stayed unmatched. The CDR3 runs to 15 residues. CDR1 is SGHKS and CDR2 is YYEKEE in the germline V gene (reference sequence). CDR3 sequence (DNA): TGTGCCAGCAGCTCCGGGACAGGGTTCTACAATGAGCAGTTCTTC. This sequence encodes CASSSGTGFYNEQFF.

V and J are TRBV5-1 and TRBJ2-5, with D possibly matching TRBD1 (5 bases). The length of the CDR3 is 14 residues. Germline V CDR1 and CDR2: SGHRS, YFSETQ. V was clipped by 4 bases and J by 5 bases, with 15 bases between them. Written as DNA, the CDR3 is TGCGCCAGCAGCCCTCCAGGGTTGGGGGAGACCCAGTACTTC. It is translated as CASSPPGLGETQYF. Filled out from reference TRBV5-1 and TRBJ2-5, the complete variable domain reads KAGVTQTPRYLIKTRGQQVTLSCSPISGHRSVSWYQQTPGQGLQFLFEYFSETQRNKGNFPGRFSGRQFSNSRSEMNVSTLELGDSALYLCASSPPGLGETQYFGPGTRLLVL.